This is a list of T cell receptor beta chains from one sample in a study of CD8+ T cells in alopecia areata. Sequencing used immunoSEQ multiplex PCR; TCRdb keeps in-frame clones, though not all of them. The repertoire holds 170,000 or so clones, approximately 53% seen once, with 9.5% to 14% in the top ten. Sequenced material: CD8+ T cells sorted from blood, taken at week 24, from a patient treated with tofacitinib. The receptors shown here come from a human donor with alopecia areata. Both conserved end residues are part of each CDR3. D genes are given only for firm matches. Some rows mark clone size as missing; the rest say once, few, many or name a class of expanded clone.

clone_size j_call v_call d_call cdr3_aa cdr3_nt
few TRBJ2-4 TRBV14 TRBD1 CASSPLGQGAKNIQYF TGTGCCAGCAGCCCCCTGGGACAGGGGGCCAAAAACATTCAGTACTTC
NA TRBJ1-1 TRBV25-1 NA CASIHRNEAFF TGTGCCAGCATACATAGAAATGAAGCTTTCTTT
few TRBJ1-2 TRBV7-2 NA CASSLDPGSVGGYTF TGTGCCAGCAGCTTAGATCCAGGGTCGGTCGGTGGCTACACCTTC
NA TRBJ1-4 TRBV19 NA CASSQKGTNEKLFF TGTGCCAGCTCCCAGAAGGGGACTAATGAAAAACTGTTTTTT
NA TRBJ1-2 TRBV30 NA CASLAGEGYGYTF TGTGCCTCCCTCGCCGGGGAGGGCTATGGCTACACCTTC
NA TRBJ2-3 TRBV4-3 TRBD2 CASSQDMLAGGGDTQYF TGCGCCAGCAGCCAAGACATGCTAGCGGGGGGAGGAGATACGCAGTATTTT
few TRBJ2-7 TRBV5-5 NA CASSLASSYEQYF TGTGCCAGCAGCTTAGCCAGTTCCTACGAGCAGTACTTC
NA TRBJ2-7 TRBV4-3 TRBD1 CASSVGQGVSYEQYF TGCGCCAGCAGCGTAGGACAGGGGGTTTCCTACGAGCAGTACTTC
NA TRBJ2-7 TRBV27 TRBD1 CASSPRQGVYEQYF TGTGCCAGCAGTCCGAGACAGGGCGTCTACGAGCAGTACTTC
once TRBJ2-1 TRBV7-8 NA CASSPTSNEQFF TGTGCCAGCAGCCCGACTAGCAATGAGCAGTTCTTC
NA TRBJ2-1 TRBV4-3 NA CASSPGGHSYNEQFF TGCGCCAGCAGCCCCGGGGGCCACTCCTACAATGAGCAGTTCTTC
NA TRBJ1-1 TRBV30 NA CAWSGGDEVFATEAFF TGTGCCTGGAGTGGGGGGGACGAAGTCTTCGCCACTGAAGCTTTCTTT
few TRBJ1-2 TRBV11-2 NA CASSHGTDYGYTF TGTGCCAGCAGCCATGGGACGGACTATGGCTACACCTTC
once TRBJ1-1 TRBV4-3 NA CASSQVRGTEAFF TGCGCCAGCAGCCAAGTCCGAGGGACTGAAGCTTTCTTT
NA TRBJ2-1 TRBV2 NA CASSLTVGSELYNEQFF TGTGCCAGCAGTTTGACCGTAGGTAGCGAGCTATACAATGAGCAGTTCTTC
few TRBJ1-1 TRBV9 NA CASSVGVYTEAFF TGTGCCAGCAGCGTTGGAGTGTACACTGAAGCTTTCTTT
few TRBJ2-7 TRBV13 TRBD2 CASSKGAGVNYEQYF TGTGCCAGCAGCAAAGGTGCGGGGGTAAACTACGAGCAGTACTTC
NA TRBJ1-5 TRBV27 TRBD1 CASSPRQGGKQPQHF TGTGCCAGCAGTCCTAGACAGGGGGGCAAGCAGCCCCAGCATTTT
NA TRBJ1-1 TRBV10-3 TRBD1 CAISDPYRQGPNTEAFF TGTGCCATCAGTGACCCGTATAGACAGGGTCCCAACACTGAAGCTTTCTTT
NA TRBJ1-2 TRBV19 TRBD1 CASSPGQGYTF TGTGCCAGTAGCCCGGGACAGGGCTACACCTTC
few TRBJ2-7 TRBV4-3 NA CASSQDRGTPYEQYF TGCGCCAGCAGCCAAGATAGGGGGACACCCTACGAGCAGTACTTC
NA TRBJ2-2 TRBV29-1 TRBD1 CSSSTGTGELFF TGCAGCTCCTCGACAGGGACCGGGGAGCTGTTTTTT
NA TRBJ1-5 TRBV7-8 NA CASSLPNQPQHF TGTGCCAGCAGCTTACCCAATCAGCCCCAGCATTTT
once TRBJ1-2 TRBV30 NA CAWSLSGDGYTF TGTGCCTGGAGTCTATCGGGTGACGGCTACACCTTC